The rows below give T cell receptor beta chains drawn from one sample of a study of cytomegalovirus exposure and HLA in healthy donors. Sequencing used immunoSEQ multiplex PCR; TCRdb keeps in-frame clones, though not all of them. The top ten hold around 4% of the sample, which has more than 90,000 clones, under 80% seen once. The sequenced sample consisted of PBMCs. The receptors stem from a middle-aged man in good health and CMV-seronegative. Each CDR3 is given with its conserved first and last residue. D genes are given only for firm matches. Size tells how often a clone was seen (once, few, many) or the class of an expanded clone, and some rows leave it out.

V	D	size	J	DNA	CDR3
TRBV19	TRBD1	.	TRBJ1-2	TGTGCCAGTAGCACCACAGGGGGTTATGGCTACACCTTC	CASSTTGGYGYTF
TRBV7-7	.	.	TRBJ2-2	TGTGCCAGCAGCTTAGCGACCCCGGGGGCCGGGGAGCTGTTTTTT	CASSLATPGAGELFF
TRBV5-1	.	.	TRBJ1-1	TGCGCCAGCAGCCCCGGGGGGCCGAAGAACACTGAAGCTTTCTTT	CASSPGGPKNTEAFF
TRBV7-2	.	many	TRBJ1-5	TGTGCCAGCAGCTTAGCGACCTCAACAGTTCCCAATCAGCCCCAGCATTTT	CASSLATSTVPNQPQHF
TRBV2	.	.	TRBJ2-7	TGTGCCAGCAGCTGGGGTGGACAGCCCTACGAGCAGTACTTC	CASSWGGQPYEQYF
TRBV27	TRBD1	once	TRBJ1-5	TGTGCCAGCAAGGAAACCGGGACAGGGGGGCGACAGCCCCAGCATTTT	CASKETGTGGRQPQHF
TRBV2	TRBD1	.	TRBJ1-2	TGTGCCAGCAGTGAAGCTATAACAGGGGGCGTGGGCTACACCTTC	CASSEAITGGVGYTF
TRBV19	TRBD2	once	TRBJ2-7	TGTGCCACCTCCGGGACTAGCCTCTCCTACGAGCAGTACTTC	CATSGTSLSYEQYF
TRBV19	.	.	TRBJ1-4	TGTGCCAGTAGGATAACAGGGTTGAATGAAAAACTGTTTTTT	CASRITGLNEKLFF
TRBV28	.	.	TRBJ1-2	TGTGCCAGCAGTGGTACAGGGTATGGCTACACCTTC	CASSGTGYGYTF
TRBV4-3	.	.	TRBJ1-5	TGCGCCAGCAGCCAAGAAAGGGGAGGTCAGCCCCAGCATTTT	CASSQERGGQPQHF
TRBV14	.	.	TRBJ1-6	TGTGCCAGCAGCCAAGAGACGACAGGCAGCTCACCCCTCCACTTT	CASSQETTGSSPLHF
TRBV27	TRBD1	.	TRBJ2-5	TGTGCCAGCAGTTTATCGATTTGGGGGACAGGGGTAAGGGAGACCCAGTACTTC	CASSLSIWGTGVRETQYF